What follows are 7 T cell receptor beta chains derived from one specimen sequenced in a study of CD8 T cells in Susac syndrome. Random hexamers were used to reverse transcribe the RNA input (roughly 0.5 to 1 ug). MiXCR was run by TCRdb on the immunoSEQ multiplex PCR reads, yielding one entry per CDR3 protein. The top ten clones hold roughly 0.088% of a sample with 200,000 or so distinct CDR3 sequences, over 90% of them seen once. The source material was CD4+ T cells from PBMCs. The receptor source for this set is a human donor with multiple sclerosis.

In regard to this clonotype: One junction end does not reproduce the germline sequence, and a read error may be involved. The rearrangement uses TRBV2 and TRBJ1-2, with 7 bases matching TRBD1. Per germline, CDR1 SNHLY and CDR2 FYNNEI. The CDR3 extends over 11 amino acids. For the CDR3, the DNA is TGTGCCAGCACGGACAGGCCTTCTAAAGCCTTC. This sequence encodes CASTDRPSKAF.

The chain employs TRBV4-1 and TRBJ2-1; 9 nucleotides align to TRBD2. Losses at the gene ends were 4 bases for V and 15 bases for J; bases not matched to a gene: 10. Germline V gene sequence: CDR1 MGHRA, CDR2 YSYEKL. The CDR3 sequence is 13 residues long. The CDR3 DNA follows: TGCGCCAGCAGCCCCAGTTGGCGGGGGGGTTCGTTCTTC. Its translation: CASSPSWRGGSFF.

CDR3 nucleotide sequence: TGTGCCAGCAGCGCCCCCGGAGAGACCCAGTACTTC. The encoded protein is CASSAPGETQYF. The rearrangement links TRBV7-3 to TRBJ2-5; D uncertain. Trimming took 5 bases from V and 4 from J, leaving 8 bases between them. CDR1 is SGHTA and CDR2 is FQGTGA in the germline V gene. The CDR3 is 12 amino acids.

The CDR3 coding sequence is TGTGCCTGGAAAAAGGTCATGAACACTGAAGCTTTCTTT. Amino acid sequence: CAWKKVMNTEAFF. The V gene is TRBV30, the J gene TRBJ1-1; no clear D gene. The CDR3 runs to 13 residues. Germline CDR1 reads GTSNPN; CDR2 reads SVGIG (reference sequence). Between the trimmed V and J ends, which lost 4 bases and 0 bases, there was a span of 9 bases.

This chain joins TRBV18 and TRBJ1-2; D ambiguous. The CDR3 sequence is 13 residues long. Deletions cut 0 bases from V and 8 bases from J, with 10 bases between. Germline V gives CDR1 KGHSH, CDR2 LQKENI. As DNA, the CDR3 is TGTGCCAGCTCACCACCCCCTCCCGGGGGCTACACCTTC. Protein sequence: CASSPPPPGGYTF.

In its sample, this clonotype was seen a few times. The chain carries TRBV20-1 and TRBJ1-1, with D uncertain. Trimming stripped 0 bases from V and 1 base from J, with 0 bases between. The CDR3 covers 11 residues. Per the germline V gene, CDR1 is DFQATT and CDR2 is SNEGSKA (reference sequence). CDR3 sequence (DNA): TGCAGTGCTAGAGAGAACACTGAAGCTTTCTTT. Translation: CSARENTEAFF.

This clonotype was picked up a small number of times. The rearrangement joins TRBV20-1 to TRBJ1-1; unclear D gene. Germline CDR1 and CDR2: DFQATT and SNEGSKA (reference sequence). The CDR3 contains 11 residues. V shed 5 bases and J shed 1 base, with 5 bases lying between them. The CDR3, as DNA: TGCAGTGCTGGCTCGAACACTGAAGCTTTCTTT. As protein: CSAGSNTEAFF.